The clone carrying this TCR beta chain has a handful of counts. This CDR3 contains 15 residues. Germline values: CDR1 MDHEN, CDR2 SYDVKM. Trimming stripped 6 bases from V and 8 bases from J, with 17 bases between. This entry belongs to a study of blood T cell repertoires in COVID-19. In the study's own analysis: Quantification of nucleated cells was approximated via reference gene primer amplification. TCRdb keeps only in-frame clones here, not all; method: immunoSEQ multiplex PCR. The V and J calls and clone size come from that table; D and trimming were worked out from the DNA. The data show around 260,000 clones, around 87% seen once.

This receptor was identified in a woman aged 45-60 years with acute or convalescent COVID-19. The J gene is TRBJ1-6, the V gene TRBV28; D perhaps matches TRBD1 (5 bases). The sample comprised peripheral blood. The CDR3 sequence: CASRYTSWTHSPLHF. CDR3 DNA sequence: TGTGCCAGCAGATATACTTCCTGGACACATTCACCCCTCCACTTT.